The 32 T cell receptor beta chains in this list originate from one sample, sequenced in a study of low-dose radiotherapy and immunotherapy resistance in tumors. First-strand cDNA relied on TRAV- and TRBV-specific primers spanning alpha and beta chains. TCR amplification used approximately 19 PCR cycles, a constant-region primer and a V-primer adapter. TCRdb fed the reads into MiXCR, producing one record per CDR3 protein. The table has more than 90,000 distinct CDR3 sequences, roughly 20% seen once. The time point is: after trial treatment. The treatment here: LDRT plus nivolumab, ipilimumab, low-dose cyclophosphamide and aspirin (RACIN trial). Sequencing used PBMCs, obtained after low-dose radiotherapy plus immunotherapy. The receptors stem from a male donor with prostate cancer.

This clonotype showed up many times. The chain links TRBV7-9 to TRBJ2-2, with D unclear. The CDR3 is made up of 11 amino acids. Germline V gene lookup returns CDR1 SEHNR and CDR2 FQNEAQ (reference sequence). V was pared by 6 bases and J by 4 bases, with 3 bases between. The CDR3 DNA follows: TGTGCCAGCAGGTCCACCGGGGAGCTGTTTTTT. This gives the protein CASRSTGELFF.

This clonotype occurred a few times. A read error may be the cause here, since a much bigger clone is one base away. The genes are TRBV12-3 or TRBV12-4 and TRBJ2-3; D is perhaps TRBD2 (6 bases). The CDR3 totals 15 residues. V was cut by 8 bases and J by 6 bases, with 21 bases left in between. For the CDR3, the DNA is TGTGCCAGCGGGGGGTTTGCTCTGGAGGGCGATACGCAGTATTTT. Amino acids: CASGGFALEGDTQYF.

This rearrangement joins TRBV2 to TRBJ2-5; D gene unclear. The germline V gene has CDR1 SNHLY and CDR2 FYNNEI. The CDR3 extends over 13 amino acids. The germline V and J ends were trimmed by 2 bases and 5 bases, with 9 bases remaining between them. The CDR3 loop is CASSECYGETQYF. CDR3 nucleotide sequence: TGTGCCAGCAGTGAATGCTACGGCGAGACCCAGTACTTC. Based on the CDR3 plus reference TRBV2 and TRBJ2-5, the full variable domain is EPEVTQTPSHQVTQMGQEVILRCVPISNHLYFYWYRQILGQKVEFLVSFYNNEISEKSEIFDDQFSVERPDGSNFTLKIRSTKLEDSAMYFCASSECYGETQYFGPGTRLLVL.

This clonotype was observed many times. The chain uses TRBV9 and TRBJ2-1; D not resolved. CDR1 is SGDLS and CDR2 is YYNGEE in the germline V gene. Trimming removed 0 bases from V and 1 base from J, with 11 bases in between. The CDR3 totals 16 residues. For the CDR3, the DNA is TGTGCCAGCAGCGTAGCTGGAATATCTTCCTACAATGAGCAGTTCTTC. Amino acids: CASSVAGISSYNEQFF.

The sample holds many counts of this clonotype. This chain links TRBV6-4 with TRBJ1-2, with D unclear. The germline gives CDR1 MRHNA, CDR2 SNTAGT. The V and J ends lost 2 bases and 6 bases respectively, with 7 bases between them. The length of the CDR3 is 12 residues. The CDR3 protein is CASSDREDGYTF. The CDR3 coding sequence is TGTGCCAGCAGTGACAGGGAAGATGGCTACACCTTC.

The chain links TRBV10-3 to TRBJ2-3; TRBD2 aligns across 8 bases. Germline V CDR1 and CDR2: ENHRY, SYGVKD. Trimming took 4 bases from V and 1 from J; bases not matched to a gene: 4. The CDR3 runs to 15 residues. CDR3 residues: CAISGAGVGTDTQYF. The CDR3 nucleotides read TGTGCCATCAGTGGAGCGGGAGTTGGCACAGATACGCAGTATTTT.

Points on this clonotype: It is unclear where the CDR3 begins or ends on the DNA, so no DNA is shown, and the CDR3 is as TCRdb lists it. CDR3 in amino acids: CASSYLQSTGELFFF. This chain links TRBV6-2 or TRBV6-3 with TRBJ2-2. The CDR3 adds up to 15 amino acids, both ends counted. Germline assignment: CDR1 MNHEY and CDR2 SVGEGT.

The chain carries TRBV5-6 and TRBJ2-2; 9 bases agree with TRBD1. Germline CDR1 and CDR2: SGHDT and YYEEEE. J was trimmed by 4 bases and V by 5 bases; bases with no gene match: 6. The CDR3 is 15 residues long. The CDR3 region is CASRGQGRATGELFF. As DNA, the CDR3 is TGTGCCAGCAGGGGACAGGGCCGGGCCACCGGGGAGCTGTTTTTT.

This clonotype was found many times. V is TRBV7-9 and J is TRBJ1-5; the D is unclear. Trimming removed 1 base at V and 9 bases at J, with 7 bases between. Germline V lookup: CDR1 SEHNR, CDR2 FQNEAQ (reference sequence). CDR3 length equals 12 residues. CDR3 amino acids: CASSLEDTPQHF. CDR3 nucleotide sequence: TGTGCCAGCAGCTTAGAAGATACGCCCCAGCATTTT. Together with reference TRBV7-9 and TRBJ1-5, the CDR3 gives the full variable domain: DTGVSQNPRHKITKRGQNVTFRCDPISEHNRLYWYRQTLGQGPEFLTYFQNEAQLEKSRLLSDRFSAERPKGSFSTLEIQRTEQGDSAMYLCASSLEDTPQHFGDGTRLSIL.

In its sample, this clonotype was seen many times. The chain uses TRBV29-1 and TRBJ2-3; TRBD1 aligns across 10 bases. J gave up 4 bases and V 6 bases, and 10 bases lay outside the gene matches. Germline V gene sequence: CDR1 SQVTM, CDR2 ANQGSEA. There are 15 residues in the CDR3. The CDR3: CSVLPGQGSPDTQYF. CDR3 in DNA: TGCAGCGTCCTACCGGGACAGGGGTCCCCAGATACGCAGTATTTT.

Regarding this clonotype: The DNA is omitted, as the CDR3 cannot be located on it reliably, and the CDR3 follows TCRdb's listing. V usage is TRBV5-3 and J usage is TRBJ2-2; TRBD1 is the table's D call and was not checked against the DNA. TRBV5-3 is treated as an ORF (open reading frame) with a function not yet certain. The CDR3 length is 16 residues, termini included. CDR3 residues: CASSWLTVNAGELFFF.

About this clonotype itself: Given a far larger clone just one base away, this is likely a sequencing read error. The chain couples TRBV12-3 or TRBV12-4 to TRBJ2-5; TRBD1 is a possible D gene (6 bases). The CDR3 totals 16 residues. Trimming removed 8 bases at V and 2 bases at J, with 21 bases between. The CDR3 loop is CASFWAGANQQETQYF. The CDR3 region has the DNA TGTGCCAGCTTTTGGGCAGGGGCGAATCAACAAGAGACCCAGTACTTC.

This clonotype was detected ten times or more. The CDR3 reads CASSLAGDSQETQYF. CDR3 DNA sequence: TGTGCCAGCAGCTTAGCCGGAGACTCTCAAGAGACCCAGTACTTC. The rearrangement joins TRBV7-7 to TRBJ2-5, with D hard to call. Germline V gene lookup returns CDR1 SSHAT and CDR2 FNYEAQ (reference sequence). Trimming removed 0 bases at V and 2 bases at J, with 10 bases between. This CDR3 is built from 15 residues. The full variable domain, in which reference TRBV7-7 and TRBJ2-5 provide the parts outside the CDR3, is GAGVSQSPRYKVTKRGQDVTLRCDPISSHATLYWYQQALGQGPEFLTYFNYEAQPDKSGLPSDRFSAERPEGSISTLTIQRTEQRDSAMYRCASSLAGDSQETQYFGPGTRLLVL.

This clonotype was counted at least ten times. The chain links TRBV5-6 to TRBJ2-3; 10 bases agree with TRBD2. CDR3 length equals 16 residues. Germline V CDR1 and CDR2: SGHDT, YYEEEE. J was trimmed by 2 bases and V by 0 bases; bases with no gene match: 3. The chain's CDR3 is CASSLAAGGNTDTQYF. DNA of the CDR3: TGTGCCAGCAGCTTGGCAGCGGGGGGGAACACAGATACGCAGTATTTT. The entire variable domain, with the rest obtained from reference TRBV5-6 and TRBJ2-3, is as follows: DAGVTQSPTHLIKTRGQQVTLRCSPKSGHDTVSWYQQALGQGPQFIFQYYEEEERQRGNFPDRFSGHQFPNYSSELNVNALLLGDSALYLCASSLAAGGNTDTQYFGPGTRLTVL.

This clonotype has at least ten counts. This chain links TRBV12-3 or TRBV12-4 with TRBJ2-3, with D possibly TRBD1 on 6 matching bases. The length of the CDR3 is 15 residues. V was clipped by 6 bases and J by 0 bases, with 13 bases between them. The CDR3 sequence is CASSPGQGSTDTQYF. For the CDR3, the DNA is TGTGCCAGCAGCCCAGGGCAGGGGAGCACAGATACGCAGTATTTT.

This clonotype turned up a few times. This chain links TRBV5-1 with TRBJ2-1; 8 bases are shared with TRBD2. The V gene end was trimmed by 3 bases and the J gene end by 2 bases; junction bases not matched to a gene: 4. The CDR3 contains 15 residues. Germline CDR1 and CDR2: SGHRS and YFSETQ. CDR3 sequence: CASSYGGVTYNEQFF. The DNA for the CDR3 is TGCGCCAGCAGCTACGGGGGGGTTACCTACAATGAGCAGTTCTTC.

The sample holds many counts of this clonotype. The chain recombines TRBV20-1 with TRBJ2-2, with TRBD2 identical over 10 bases. V lost 0 bases to trimming and J lost 0 bases; unmatched junction nucleotides: 4. Germline V gives CDR1 DFQATT, CDR2 SNEGSKA (reference sequence). The length of the CDR3 is 17 residues. CDR3 in amino acids: CSARDLSGGANTGELFF. The DNA of the CDR3 is TGCAGTGCTAGAGATCTGAGCGGGGGGGCGAACACCGGGGAGCTGTTTTTT.

This clonotype was seen more than once but under ten times. The V gene is TRBV28, the J gene TRBJ2-7; no reliable D call. CDR1 and CDR2 from the germline V gene are MDHEN and SYDVKM. This CDR3 comprises 12 residues. With 7 bases removed from V and 5 bases from J, the gap between germline ends came to 12 bases. The CDR3 protein is CASTTASHEQYF. The DNA for the CDR3 is TGTGCCAGCACGACTGCCAGCCACGAGCAGTACTTC.

The rearrangement links TRBV2 to TRBJ2-7; D is undetermined. Germline lookup yields CDR1 SNHLY and CDR2 FYNNEI. The CDR3 extends over 12 amino acids. Trimming stripped 3 bases from V and 2 bases from J, with 5 bases between. This CDR3 reads CASSENTYEQYF. The CDR3 nucleotides read TGTGCCAGCAGTGAGAACACCTACGAGCAGTACTTC.

This clonotype turned up a few times. The V and J genes are TRBV12-3 or TRBV12-4 and TRBJ1-5, with D possibly TRBD1 on 5 matching bases. The V end lost 6 bases, the J end lost 6 bases, and 18 bases lay between the germline ends. CDR3 size: 15 residues. The CDR3 bases are TGTGCCAGCAGCTTGGGAGGGGCTGGGGGTCAGCCCCAGCATTTT. It specifies CASSLGGAGGQPQHF.

This clonotype has a count of ten or more. The chain links TRBV6-1 to TRBJ2-7, with no clear D. The CDR3 has 14 amino acids. Germline CDR1 MNHNS, CDR2 SASEGT. Trimming removed 3 bases at V and 2 bases at J, with 11 bases between. The CDR3 here is CASSDRHTTYEQYF. Here the CDR3 DNA reads TGTGCCAGCAGTGACAGGCACACAACCTACGAGCAGTACTTC.

This clonotype was seen ten or more times. J is TRBJ2-7 and V is TRBV10-2, with TRBD2 identical over 9 bases. Trimming removed 7 bases from V and 4 bases from J; junction bases left unmatched: 8. Germline lookup yields CDR1 WSHSY and CDR2 SAAADI. The CDR3 is 14 amino acids. CDR3 in DNA: TGCGCCAGCATGGAGCGGGGGGTCGGGTACGAGCAGTACTTC. It encodes CASMERGVGYEQYF.

The chain carries TRBV6-1 and TRBJ2-5; D is uncertain. Germline CDR1 MNHNS, CDR2 SASEGT. With 8 bases removed from V and 3 bases from J, the gap between germline ends came to 4 bases. The CDR3 covers 10 residues. CDR3 bases: TGTGCCAGCGGGGAAGAGACCCAGTACTTC. It specifies CASGEETQYF.

The chain has TRBV7-6 and TRBJ2-7; 8 bases are shared with TRBD2. V lost 5 bases and J lost 6; bases outside the gene matches: 6. The germline gives CDR1 SGHVS, CDR2 FNYEAQ. This CDR3 spans 13 amino acids. The CDR3: CASSPRGGAEQYF. The CDR3 DNA sequence: TGTGCCAGCAGCCCCCGGGGGGGCGCCGAGCAGTACTTC.

This clonotype was counted ten times or more. The rearrangement joins TRBV2 to TRBJ2-5, with 7 bases lining up with TRBD2. The V gene end was trimmed by 9 bases and the J gene end by 2 bases; junction bases not matched to a gene: 15. Germline loops: CDR1 SNHLY, CDR2 FYNNEI. This CDR3 contains 16 residues. Here the CDR3 DNA reads TGTGCCAGTACGACTAGCCGAAAGCCTCGTCAAGAGACCCAGTACTTC. Translation gives CASTTSRKPRQETQYF.

As to this clonotype: A far larger clone is just one base off, so this is likely a read error. The chain uses TRBV6-6 and TRBJ2-7; unclear D gene. Trimming stripped 8 bases from V and 4 bases from J, with 18 bases between. Germline CDR1 MNHNY, CDR2 SVGAGI (reference sequence). The CDR3 contains 14 residues. This chain's CDR3 is CASLPTASLYEQYF. The CDR3 coding sequence is TGTGCCAGCCTCCCCACAGCATCCCTTTACGAGCAGTACTTC.

Of note for this clonotype: A single base is all that separates this from a far larger clone, so a read error is likely. V usage is TRBV6-4 and J usage is TRBJ1-5, with 9 bases fitting TRBD1. The V gene's germline CDR1 is MRHNA and CDR2 SNTAGT. The CDR3 is 14 amino acids. In nucleotides, the CDR3 is TGTGTCATCAGTGAGGGACAGGGATATCAGCCCCAGCATTTT. Translation: CVISEGQGYQPQHF.

This sequence joins TRBV12-3 or TRBV12-4 and TRBJ2-7; no clear D gene. Deletions cut 2 bases from V and 0 bases from J, with 8 bases between. The CDR3 length is 14 residues. The CDR3 spells CASSLPGSSYEQYF. CDR3 sequence (DNA): TGTGCCAGCAGTTTACCAGGAAGCTCCTACGAGCAGTACTTC.

This clonotype has at least ten counts. The CDR3 protein is CSARVLPGTVYNEQFF. The CDR3 DNA reads TGCAGTGCTAGAGTTCTTCCCGGGACAGTATACAATGAGCAGTTCTTC. This chain joins TRBV20-1 and TRBJ2-1; the match to TRBD1 covers 7 bases. Germline CDR1 reads DFQATT; CDR2 reads SNEGSKA (reference sequence). V shed 1 base, J shed 4 bases, and the junction held 10 bases outside the gene matches. The CDR3 totals 16 residues.

The chain employs TRBV6-2 or TRBV6-3 and TRBJ2-2; 7 bases are shared with TRBD1. Germline V lookup: CDR1 MNHEY, CDR2 SVGEGT. The CDR3 covers 15 residues. Losses at the gene ends were 7 bases for V and 0 bases for J; bases not matched to a gene: 5. For the CDR3, the DNA is TGTGCCAGCATTACCGGGACAGCGAACACCGGGGAGCTGTTTTTT. It translates to CASITGTANTGELFF.

In this sample, this clonotype turned up many times. Written as DNA, the CDR3 is TGTGCCAGCAGTTTAACGAGGGGGGCCTCTGGGGCCAACGTCCTGACTTTC. Translating it yields CASSLTRGASGANVLTF. This chain uses TRBV27 with TRBJ2-6; TRBD1 or TRBD2 may be the D gene (6 bases each). V was cut by 2 bases and J by 0 bases, with 11 bases left in between. CDR3 size: 17 residues. The germline V gene has CDR1 MNHEY and CDR2 SMNVEV (reference sequence).

A note on this clonotype: With a far larger clone one base away, a read error is the likely cause. The J gene is TRBJ2-3, the V gene TRBV5-1; the match to TRBD2 covers 11 bases. CDR1 is SGHRS and CDR2 is YFSETQ in the germline V gene. This CDR3 is 16 amino acids long. The CDR3 sequence: CASSPATSGDTDTQSF. CDR3 DNA: TGCGCCAGCAGCCCAGCGACTAGCGGGGACACAGATACGCAGTCTTTT.